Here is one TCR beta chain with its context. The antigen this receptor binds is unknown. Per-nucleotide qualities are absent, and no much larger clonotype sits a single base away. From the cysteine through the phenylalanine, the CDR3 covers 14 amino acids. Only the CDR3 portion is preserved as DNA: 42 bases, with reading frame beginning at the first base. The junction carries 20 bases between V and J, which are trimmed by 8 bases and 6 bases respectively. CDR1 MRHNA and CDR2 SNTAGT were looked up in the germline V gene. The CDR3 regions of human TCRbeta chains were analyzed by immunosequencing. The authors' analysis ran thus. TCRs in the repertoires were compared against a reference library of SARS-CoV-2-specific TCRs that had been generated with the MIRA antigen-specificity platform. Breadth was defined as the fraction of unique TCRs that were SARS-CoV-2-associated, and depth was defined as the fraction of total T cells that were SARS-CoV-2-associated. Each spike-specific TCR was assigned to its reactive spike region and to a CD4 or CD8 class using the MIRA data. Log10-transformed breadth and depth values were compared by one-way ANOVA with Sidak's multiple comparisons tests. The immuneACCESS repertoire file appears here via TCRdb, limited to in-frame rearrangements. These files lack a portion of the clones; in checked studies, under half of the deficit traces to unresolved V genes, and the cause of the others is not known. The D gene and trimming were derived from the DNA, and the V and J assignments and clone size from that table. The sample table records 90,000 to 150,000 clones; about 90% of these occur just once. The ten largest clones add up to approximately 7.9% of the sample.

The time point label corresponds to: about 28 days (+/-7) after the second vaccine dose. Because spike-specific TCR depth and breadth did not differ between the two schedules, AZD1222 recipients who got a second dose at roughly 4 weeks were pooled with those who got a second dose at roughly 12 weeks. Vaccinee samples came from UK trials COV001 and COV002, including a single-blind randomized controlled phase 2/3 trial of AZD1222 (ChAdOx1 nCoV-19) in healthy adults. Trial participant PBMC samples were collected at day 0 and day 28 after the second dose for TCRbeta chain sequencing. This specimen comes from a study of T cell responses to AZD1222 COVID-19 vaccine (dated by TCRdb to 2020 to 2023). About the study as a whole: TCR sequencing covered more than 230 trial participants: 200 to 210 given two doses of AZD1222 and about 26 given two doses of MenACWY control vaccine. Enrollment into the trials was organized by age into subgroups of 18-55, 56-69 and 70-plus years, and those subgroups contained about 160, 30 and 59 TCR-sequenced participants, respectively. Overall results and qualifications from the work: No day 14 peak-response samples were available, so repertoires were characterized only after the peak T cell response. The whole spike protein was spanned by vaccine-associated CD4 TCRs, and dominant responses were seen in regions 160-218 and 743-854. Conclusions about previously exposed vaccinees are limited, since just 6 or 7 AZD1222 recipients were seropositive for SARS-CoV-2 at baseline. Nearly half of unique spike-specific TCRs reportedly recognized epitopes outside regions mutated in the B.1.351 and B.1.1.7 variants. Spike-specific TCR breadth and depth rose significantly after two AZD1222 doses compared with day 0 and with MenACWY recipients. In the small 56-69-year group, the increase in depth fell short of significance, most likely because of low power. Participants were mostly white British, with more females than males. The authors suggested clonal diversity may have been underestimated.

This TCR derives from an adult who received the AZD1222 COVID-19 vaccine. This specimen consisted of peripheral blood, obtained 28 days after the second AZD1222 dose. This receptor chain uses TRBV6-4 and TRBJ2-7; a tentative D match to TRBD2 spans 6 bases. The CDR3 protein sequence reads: CASFGTPLDCEQYF. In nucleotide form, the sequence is TGTGCCAGCTTCGGGACTCCACTTGATTGCGAGCAGTACTTC.